These 29 T cell receptor beta chains originate from one sample sequenced in a study of T-cell reconstitution after alpha-beta-depleted transplantation in children. Unique molecular identifiers were incorporated during preparation of the TCRbeta library. TCRdb re-called the PCR reads with MiXCR, one entry per CDR3 protein. The table has around 960,000 distinct CDR3 sequences, roughly 29% seen once. This material consisted of PBMCs, mostly from graft donor cells, taken 360 days after TCRalphabeta/CD19-depleted stem cell transplant. These receptor sequences come from a boy younger than two who had a stem cell transplant for SCID, so the T cells may come from the graft donor.

This clonotype was found a few times. CDR3: CSASRSVSYEQYF. CDR3 nucleotides: TGCAGTGCTAGTCGGTCGGTTTCCTACGAGCAGTACTTC. This chain joins TRBV20-1 and TRBJ2-7, with D unclear. Trimming stripped 3 bases from V and 1 base from J, with 10 bases between. This CDR3 contains 13 residues. CDR1 and CDR2 from the germline V gene are DFQATT and SNEGSKA (reference sequence).

The chain couples TRBV12-3 or TRBV12-4 to TRBJ2-7; D could derive from TRBD1 or TRBD2 (5 bases each). V was cut by 3 bases and J by 5 bases, with 17 bases left in between. This CDR3 is built from 15 residues. The CDR3: CASSFPGHGENEQYF. CDR3 in DNA: TGTGCCAGCAGTTTCCCCGGACACGGGGAGAACGAGCAGTACTTC.

V gene TRBV12-3 or TRBV12-4 combines with J gene TRBJ1-5; TRBD1 matches at 7 bases. The trim removed 2 bases at V and 9 bases at J, leaving 13 bases unmatched. CDR3 length: 16 amino acids. CDR3 in DNA: TGTGCCAGCAGTTTACGCGGACAGGTGGATGGGCGGCCCCAGCATTTT. Its translation: CASSLRGQVDGRPQHF.

Regarding this clonotype: One end of the junction varies from germline; a read error may be responsible. The gene calls are TRBV7-8 and TRBJ2-6; no clear D. CDR3 length: 15 amino acids. Germline CDR1 is SGHVS and CDR2 is FQNEAQ. The CDR3 DNA reads as TGTGCCGGCAGCTACGAGTTCTCTGGGGCCAACGTCCTGACTTTC. Residues: CAGSYEFSGANVLTF.

The chain combines TRBV10-2 with TRBJ2-1, with 7 bases matching TRBD1. V lost 3 bases, J lost 7 bases, and 9 bases stayed unmatched. Germline V gene lookup returns CDR1 WSHSY and CDR2 SAAADI. This CDR3 spans 15 amino acids. The CDR3 here is CASSESQGLDNEQFF. CDR3 in DNA: TGCGCCAGCAGTGAATCACAGGGGTTGGATAATGAGCAGTTCTTC.

The CDR3 protein is CASSHRGLIYNEQFF. CDR3 DNA sequence: TGCGCCAGCAGCCACAGGGGGCTGATCTACAATGAGCAGTTCTTC. The rearrangement links TRBV4-1 to TRBJ2-1; 8 nucleotides align to TRBD1. After removal of 3 bases from V and 3 bases from J, the junction contained 4 bases not matched to a gene. CDR3 length: 15 amino acids. Germline V gives CDR1 MGHRA, CDR2 YSYEKL.

This clonotype showed up just a few times. The chain uses TRBV2 and TRBJ2-1, with D perhaps matching TRBD1 or TRBD2 (5 bases each). Germline V gene lookup returns CDR1 SNHLY and CDR2 FYNNEI. V was pared by 4 bases and J by 5 bases, with 18 bases between. The CDR3 covers 16 residues. CDR3 DNA: TGTGCCAGCAGTGCCCTAATGGGGGTCCTGCACAATGAGCAGTTCTTC. This translates into CASSALMGVLHNEQFF.

A few counts support this clonotype. The chain employs TRBV12-3 or TRBV12-4 and TRBJ2-2, with D possibly being TRBD2 (5 bases). Trimming removed 3 bases from V and 5 bases from J, with 10 bases in between. There are 14 residues in the CDR3. The CDR3 spells CASSFTSGTGELFF. The CDR3 DNA sequence: TGTGCCAGCAGTTTTACCTCGGGGACCGGGGAGCTGTTTTTT.

The rearrangement joins TRBV4-3 to TRBJ2-1, with a weak D call TRBD1 (6 bases). CDR1 and CDR2 (germline): LGHNA, YSLEER. CDR3 size: 14 residues. V was cut by 0 bases and J by 6 bases, with 9 bases left in between. The CDR3 region is CASSQEVGANEQFF. The CDR3, as DNA: TGCGCCAGCAGCCAAGAAGTGGGGGCCAATGAGCAGTTCTTC.

The chain recombines TRBV3-1 with TRBJ1-4; a possible D gene is TRBD1 (5 bases). Trimming left V 2 bases short and J 7 bases short, with 11 bases between. Germline lookup yields CDR1 LGHDT and CDR2 YNNKEL (reference sequence). This CDR3 is built from 14 residues. CDR3 amino acids: CASSQLRDGEKLFF. DNA of the CDR3: TGTGCCAGCAGCCAACTTAGGGACGGTGAAAAACTGTTTTTT.

CDR3 loop: CASSSTGVGQNEQFF. In nucleotides, the CDR3 is TGTGCCAGCAGCTCAACAGGGGTAGGGCAAAATGAGCAGTTCTTC. The V call is TRBV7-2, the J call TRBJ2-1, with TRBD1 matching 7 bases. The CDR3 consists of 15 residues. From germline, CDR1 is SGHTA and CDR2 FQGNSA. After removal of 4 bases from V and 7 bases from J, the junction contained 10 bases not matched to a gene.

The chain has TRBV20-1 and TRBJ1-1, with TRBD1 matching 7 bases. The germline V gene has CDR1 DFQATT and CDR2 SNEGSKA (reference sequence). This CDR3 contains 14 residues. V lost 3 bases, J lost 4 bases, and 8 bases stayed unmatched. CDR3 sequence reads: CSASRQGLSTEAFF. Here the CDR3 DNA reads TGCAGTGCTAGCCGACAGGGTTTGAGCACTGAAGCTTTCTTT.

This clonotype was seen more than once but under ten times. The junction shows a germline mismatch at one end, possibly a read error. V usage is TRBV5-1 and J usage is TRBJ1-2; TRBD1 is a possible D gene (5 bases). CDR3 length: 16 residues. Germline V gene lookup returns CDR1 SGHRS and CDR2 YFSETQ. The CDR3 DNA follows: TGCGCCAGCAGTTTGGGGACGGAGTCTTCTAACTATGGCTACACCTTC. Protein product: CASSLGTESSNYGYTF.

This clonotype occurred a few times. The chain combines TRBV7-2 with TRBJ1-5; 9 bases are shared with TRBD1. V was pared by 4 bases and J by 5 bases, with 6 bases of the junction left unmatched. The CDR3 has 15 residues. From germline, CDR1 is SGHTA and CDR2 FQGNSA. The CDR3 bases are TGTGCCAGCAGCTCCGGGACAGGGTGGTATCAGCCCCAGCATTTT. It specifies CASSSGTGWYQPQHF.

The V gene is TRBV4-2, the J gene TRBJ2-3, with 8 bases that match TRBD2. CDR1 is LGHNA and CDR2 is YNFKEQ in the germline V gene. The CDR3 has 17 residues. Unmatched junction bases numbered 9, after V lost 0 bases and J lost 4 bases. The CDR3 DNA reads TGTGCCAGCAGCCAAGATACGGGGGGGAAAGTTGCAGATACGCAGTATTTT. It specifies CASSQDTGGKVADTQYF.

The V call is TRBV24-1, the J call TRBJ2-5, with D perhaps matching TRBD2 (6 bases). Trimming pared 3 bases from V and 5 bases from J, leaving 9 bases between. CDR3 length: 13 residues. CDR1 is KGHDR, CDR2 SFDVKD, per germline. CDR3 amino acids: CATSDGGEETQYF. The CDR3 nucleotides read TGTGCCACCAGTGATGGCGGGGAGGAGACCCAGTACTTC.

This chain joins TRBV7-2 and TRBJ1-3, with a possible D match to TRBD1 (6 bases). Germline lookup yields CDR1 SGHTA and CDR2 FQGNSA. V shed 6 bases and J shed 2 bases, with 11 bases lying between them. CDR3 length equals 14 residues. The CDR3 DNA reads as TGTGCCAGCAGGGAGACAGGCGCTGGAAACACCATATATTTT. Its translation is CASRETGAGNTIYF.

The chain joins TRBV11-2 to TRBJ1-3; no reliable D call. The CDR3 is 13 amino acids. The germline CDR1 and CDR2 sequences are SGHAT and FQNNGV. With 1 base removed from V and 4 bases from J, the gap between germline ends came to 5 bases. The CDR3 nucleotides read TGTGCCAGCAGCTTAGGAATAGGAAACACCATATATTTT. Its protein product is CASSLGIGNTIYF.

J is TRBJ2-3 and V is TRBV11-1; D is tentatively TRBD1 or TRBD2 (6 bases each). Trimming took 5 bases from V and 11 from J, leaving 41 bases between them. The germline V gene encodes CDR1 SGHAT and CDR2 FQDESV (reference sequence). The CDR3 is 21 amino acids. CDR3 in amino acids: CASSDREASSAPRDWGAKQYF. The CDR3 DNA reads TGTGCCAGCAGCGATCGGGAAGCGAGCAGCGCCCCGCGGGACTGGGGGGCTAAGCAGTATTTT.

There are a few counts of this clonotype. V gene TRBV5-1 combines with J gene TRBJ2-2, with 10 bases aligning to TRBD1. Trimming cost V 4 bases and J 2 bases; bases outside gene matches: 5. Germline V gene sequence: CDR1 SGHRS, CDR2 YFSETQ. The CDR3 is 16 residues long. As DNA, the CDR3 is TGCGCCAGCAGCCGCGACAGGGGGCTAAACACCGGGGAGCTGTTTTTT. This sequence encodes CASSRDRGLNTGELFF.

J is TRBJ2-5 and V is TRBV2; D may be TRBD1 or TRBD2 (5 bases each). V was trimmed by 6 bases and J by 5 bases, leaving 19 bases between them. This CDR3 spans 15 amino acids. Germline CDR1 and CDR2: SNHLY and FYNNEI. CDR3 residues: CASSPGTFTRETQYF. In DNA, the CDR3 is TGTGCCAGCAGCCCCGGGACCTTCACGCGGGAGACCCAGTACTTC. The variable domain in full, with the rest retrieved from reference TRBV2 and TRBJ2-5, is EPEVTQTPSHQVTQMGQEVILRCVPISNHLYFYWYRQILGQKVEFLVSFYNNEISEKSEIFDDQFSVERPDGSNFTLKIRSTKLEDSAMYFCASSPGTFTRETQYFGPGTRLLVL.

J is TRBJ1-4 and V is TRBV12-3 or TRBV12-4; D is uncertain. V lost 4 bases and J lost 8, with 17 bases in between. This CDR3 contains 15 residues. The CDR3 DNA follows: TGTGCCAGCAGTTCCGGGCGGGTTTCAAGCGAAAAACTGTTTTTT. Translation gives CASSSGRVSSEKLFF.

The rearrangement uses TRBV7-2 and TRBJ1-2; D call uncertain. The CDR3 is made up of 14 amino acids. V lost 1 base, J lost 4 bases, and 10 bases lay in between. Germline V CDR1 and CDR2: SGHTA, FQGNSA. In nucleotides, the CDR3 is TGTGCCAGCAGCTTAGAGGCTGGCCCCTATGGCTACACCTTC. It is translated as CASSLEAGPYGYTF.

This sequence joins TRBV28 and TRBJ1-5; D gene unclear. Trimming cost V 4 bases and J 0 bases, with 10 bases left between them. The CDR3 covers 15 residues. The germline V gene has CDR1 MDHEN and CDR2 SYDVKM. DNA for the CDR3: TGTGCCAGCAGTTGGGCCGCATATAGCAATCAGCCCCAGCATTTT. Translated: CASSWAAYSNQPQHF.

This clonotype was counted a few times. V gene TRBV2 combines with J gene TRBJ2-3; possible D gene TRBD2, 6 bases. Germline CDR1 is SNHLY and CDR2 is FYNNEI. This CDR3 has 15 amino acids. V was shortened by 4 bases and J by 0 bases, with 11 bases between the two germline ends. CDR3 loop: CASSGPGLSTDTQYF. In nucleotides, the CDR3 is TGTGCCAGCAGTGGTCCGGGACTCAGCACAGATACGCAGTATTTT.

This clonotype was observed a few times. The chain couples TRBV12-3 or TRBV12-4 to TRBJ2-1; 7 nucleotides align to TRBD1. The V gene end was trimmed by 6 bases and the J gene end by 3 bases; junction bases not matched to a gene: 5. This CDR3 has 14 amino acids. The CDR3 spells CASSPGQIYNEQFF. For the CDR3, the DNA is TGTGCCAGCAGCCCGGGACAGATCTACAATGAGCAGTTCTTC.

The genes are TRBV5-1 and TRBJ2-1, with TRBD2 matching 9 bases. This CDR3 region has 16 residues. Germline CDR1 and CDR2: SGHRS and YFSETQ. The J segment lost 2 bases and the V segment lost 0 bases, leaving 3 bases of the junction unmatched. The CDR3 here is CASSLAIAGAYNEQFF. DNA of the CDR3: TGCGCCAGCAGCTTGGCCATAGCGGGGGCCTACAATGAGCAGTTCTTC.

V is TRBV9 and J is TRBJ2-5, with 9 bases fitting TRBD2. Germline loops: CDR1 SGDLS, CDR2 YYNGEE. The CDR3 is 14 residues long. With 0 bases clipped from V and 5 bases from J, the junction kept 2 bases outside the gene matches. The CDR3 DNA reads as TGTGCCAGCAGCGTAGGGACTAGCGACGAGACCCAGTACTTC. Protein product: CASSVGTSDETQYF.

This rearrangement joins TRBV18 to TRBJ2-7; possibly TRBD1 for D (6 bases). V was cut by 5 bases and J by 1 base, with 15 bases left in between. The CDR3 spans 15 residues. Germline CDR1 KGHSH, CDR2 LQKENI. The CDR3 is CASSSQGPPSYEQYF. The DNA of the CDR3 is TGTGCCAGCTCATCACAGGGTCCCCCTTCCTACGAGCAGTACTTC.